These 15 T cell receptor beta chains were sequenced from one sample in a study of human T cells and chemical hapten exposure. Noted time point: patch test 1, 2 weeks after DPC sensitization. The treatment: therapeutic diphenylcyclopropenone sensitization with weekly scalp DPC. TCRdb re-analysed the RACE reads in MiXCR, keeping a single row per CDR3 protein. This sample has about 360,000 distinct CDR3 sequences; about 7% occur once, and the top ten carry 8.4%. The specimen was whole blood, collected in connection with sensitization to the hapten diphenylcyclopropenone (DPC). The receptor source for this set is a woman aged 18-30 years with alopecia areata. Some clones in this sample may be carry-over from other donors' samples.

The table lists this clonotype with many counts. One end of the junction does not line up with germline, which may come from a read error. The chain uses TRBV7-6 and TRBJ2-3, with 9 bases fitting TRBD1. The V gene's germline CDR1 is SGHVS and CDR2 FNYEAQ. CDR3 size: 15 residues. CDR3 residues: CASSLGPGQGKFFIF. As DNA, the CDR3 is TGTGCCAGCAGCTTAGGGCCGGGACAGGGAAAATTTTTTATCTTT.

This clonotype has ten or more counts. This chain uses TRBV3-1 with TRBJ2-7, with D perhaps matching TRBD1 (6 bases). V lost 4 bases, J lost 2 bases, and 12 bases lay in between. In germline, CDR1 is LGHDT, CDR2 YNNKEL (reference sequence). The CDR3 consists of 14 residues. This CDR3 is CASSPEGGTYEQYF. The CDR3 DNA sequence: TGTGCCAGCAGCCCCGAAGGGGGAACCTACGAGCAGTACTTC.

The chain couples TRBV5-6 to TRBJ2-5; TRBD1 might be the D (6 bases). The CDR3 length is 14 residues. Germline-derived CDR1 and CDR2 are SGHDT and YYEEEE. V lost 3 bases and J 1 base, leaving 10 bases between the germline ends. CDR3 loop: CASSSRTVQETQYF. The DNA for the CDR3 is TGTGCCAGCAGCTCCCGGACAGTCCAAGAGACCCAGTACTTC.

This clonotype was counted a few times. CDR3 sequence: CASSTGGDSYNEQFF. The CDR3 nucleotides read TGTGCCAGCAGTACAGGGGGCGACTCCTACAATGAGCAGTTCTTC. The V gene is TRBV28, the J gene TRBJ2-1; TRBD1 matches at 9 bases. The V gene end was trimmed by 5 bases and the J gene end by 0 bases; junction bases not matched to a gene: 2. Germline lookup yields CDR1 MDHEN and CDR2 SYDVKM. There are 15 residues in the CDR3.

This clonotype was picked up many times. The chain carries TRBV20-1 and TRBJ1-1; D may be TRBD1 (5 bases). Trimming took 1 base from V and 3 from J, leaving 21 bases between them. The CDR3 is 17 amino acids. In germline, CDR1 is DFQATT, CDR2 SNEGSKA (reference sequence). The CDR3 DNA follows: TGCAGTGCTAGAGGGGCCACGTTGGCCAGGGAATACACTGAAGCTTTCTTT. Translation gives CSARGATLAREYTEAFF.

J is TRBJ2-3 and V is TRBV2; 9 bases line up with TRBD1. The CDR3 is 13 residues long. The trim removed 11 bases at V and 2 bases at J, leaving 5 bases unmatched. The germline V gene encodes CDR1 SNHLY and CDR2 FYNNEI. CDR3: CAGGQGLTDTQYF. CDR3 nucleotide sequence: TGTGCCGGGGGACAGGGCCTCACAGATACGCAGTATTTT.

This chain links TRBV7-2 with TRBJ1-4; no firm D call. V was pared by 1 base and J by 3 bases, with 9 bases between. The CDR3 spans 15 residues. Germline lookup yields CDR1 SGHTA and CDR2 FQGNSA. The CDR3 spells CASSLEGKANEKLFF. The DNA of the CDR3 is TGTGCCAGCAGCTTAGAGGGAAAGGCTAATGAAAAACTGTTTTTT.

The gene calls are TRBV5-4 and TRBJ2-4; D gene uncertain. V lost 3 bases, J lost 10 bases, and 17 bases lay in between. Germline V CDR1 and CDR2: SGHNT, YYREEE (reference sequence). The CDR3 sequence is 14 residues long. The CDR3 nucleotides read TGTGCCAGCAGCTATTACCAGACATCTAGAATTCAGTACTTC. Protein: CASSYYQTSRIQYF.

This chain links TRBV18 with TRBJ1-1; 9 nucleotides align to TRBD1. This CDR3 contains 16 residues. Germline V gives CDR1 KGHSH, CDR2 LQKENI. V trimming: 6 bases; J trimming: 0 bases; junction bases outside the gene matches: 8. The CDR3 region is CASSPGQGNLNTEAFF. Written as DNA, the CDR3 is TGTGCCAGCTCCCCCGGACAGGGGAACTTGAACACTGAAGCTTTCTTT.

This clonotype was seen a few times. The rearrangement links TRBV11-3 to TRBJ2-2; D possibly corresponds to TRBD2 (6 bases). Germline V CDR1 and CDR2: SGHNT, YENEEA. V lost 5 bases, J lost 7 bases, and 14 bases lay in between. This CDR3 is 14 amino acids long. DNA for the CDR3: TGTGCCAGCAGCAGGGACGGAGCGGGCGGGGAGCTGTTTTTT. Its protein is CASSRDGAGGELFF.

This clonotype was seen repeatedly, ten times or more. J is TRBJ1-3 and V is TRBV12-3 or TRBV12-4; TRBD1 aligns across 7 bases. The V and J ends lost 6 bases and 8 bases, in that order; junction bases with no gene match: 10. CDR3 length: 14 residues. The CDR3 here is CASSPNRQGDTIYF. The CDR3 bases are TGTGCCAGCAGCCCCAACCGACAGGGAGACACCATATATTTT.

CDR3 sequence reads: CASSPGGTARSSGANVLTF. Written as DNA, the CDR3 is TGTGCCAGCAGCCCAGGTGGGACGGCCCGAAGCTCTGGGGCCAACGTCCTGACTTTC. The chain links TRBV3-1 to TRBJ2-6; D tentatively reads TRBD1 or TRBD2 (5 bases each). V shed 4 bases and J shed 0 bases, with 19 bases lying between them. Germline loops: CDR1 LGHDT, CDR2 YNNKEL (reference sequence). This CDR3 contains 19 residues.

This clonotype was seen more than once but under ten times. The V call is TRBV27, the J call TRBJ1-6; the D is unclear. Trimming took 3 bases from V and 6 from J, leaving 6 bases between them. The germline V gene has CDR1 MNHEY and CDR2 SMNVEV (reference sequence). The CDR3 runs 13 residues. The CDR3: CASSFMGNSPLHF. CDR3 nucleotides: TGTGCCAGCAGTTTCATGGGTAATTCACCCCTCCACTTT.

The sample holds a few counts of this clonotype. The chain carries TRBV7-9 and TRBJ2-7; a possible D gene is TRBD2 (5 bases). The germline gives CDR1 SEHNR, CDR2 FQNEAQ (reference sequence). V lost 5 bases, J lost 3 bases, and 14 bases lay in between. This CDR3 comprises 14 residues. The CDR3 region has the DNA TGTGCCAGCAGCCTGGCCGGGGAGTTCTACGAGCAGTACTTC. Translating gives CASSLAGEFYEQYF.

V is TRBV12-3 or TRBV12-4 and J is TRBJ1-1, with 8 bases fitting TRBD1. The CDR3 extends over 15 amino acids. After removal of 4 bases from V and 2 bases from J, the junction contained 6 bases not matched to a gene. CDR3 in DNA: TGTGCCAGCAGTTACGATTCAGGGGGCAACACTGAAGCTTTCTTT. This translates into CASSYDSGGNTEAFF.